The rows below give T cell receptor beta chains drawn from one sample of a study of blood T cell repertoires in COVID-19. Clones were read by immunoSEQ multiplex PCR, and TCRdb kept only the in-frame ones, dropping some. The sample lists 80,000 to 90,000 clones; around 85% were seen once. What was sequenced was peripheral blood. The receptor source for this set is a woman between 65 and 79 years old with acute or convalescent COVID-19. Both conserved end residues are part of each CDR3. Fields, in order: CDR3 length, V gene, clone size, J gene, D gene, CDR3 DNA, CDR3 protein. The D gene is left open where the match is weak. Expanded clones get a size class; other rows say once, few or many, or leave the size out.

len: 14; v_gene: TRBV27; abundance: -; j_gene: TRBJ1-1; d_gene: -; CDR3nt: TGTGCCAGCAGTGAGATGGGGCTGAACACTGAAGCTTTCTTT; CDR3aa: CASSEMGLNTEAFF
len: 16; v_gene: TRBV19; abundance: once; j_gene: TRBJ2-2; d_gene: TRBD1; CDR3nt: TGTGCCAGTAGGGGCAGGATACAGGGGGACACCGGGGAGCTGTTTTTT; CDR3aa: CASRGRIQGDTGELFF
len: 17; v_gene: TRBV28; abundance: few; j_gene: TRBJ2-5; d_gene: -; CDR3nt: TGTGCCAGCAGTTTCCCTCCCTTAGGGGTGTACCAAGAGACCCAGTACTTC; CDR3aa: CASSFPPLGVYQETQYF
len: 15; v_gene: TRBV6-5; abundance: -; j_gene: TRBJ1-1; d_gene: -; CDR3nt: TGTGCCAGCAGTTACTCGCCCAGGGCAAACACTGAAGCTTTCTTT; CDR3aa: CASSYSPRANTEAFF
len: 13; v_gene: TRBV7-2; abundance: -; j_gene: TRBJ1-1; d_gene: -; CDR3nt: TGTGCCAGCAGCCGCCAGGGGAACACTGAAGCTTTCTTT; CDR3aa: CASSRQGNTEAFF
len: 14; v_gene: TRBV19; abundance: -; j_gene: TRBJ1-2; d_gene: -; CDR3nt: TGTGCCAGTAGTACCCCCAACCCAGGAGGTGGCTACACCTTC; CDR3aa: CASSTPNPGGGYTF
len: 14; v_gene: TRBV27; abundance: -; j_gene: TRBJ1-2; d_gene: TRBD1; CDR3nt: TGTGCCAGCAGTTTAGGGACAGGGGGCGATGGCTACACCTTC; CDR3aa: CASSLGTGGDGYTF
len: 15; v_gene: TRBV29-1; abundance: -; j_gene: TRBJ2-5; d_gene: -; CDR3nt: TGCAGCGTTGAAGATGGGCAGGGGAGCCAAGAGACCCAGTACTTC; CDR3aa: CSVEDGQGSQETQYF
len: 15; v_gene: TRBV4-1; abundance: -; j_gene: TRBJ1-1; d_gene: -; CDR3nt: TGCGCCAGCAGCCAAGATCGACAATTCAACACTGAAGCTTTCTTT; CDR3aa: CASSQDRQFNTEAFF
len: 12; v_gene: TRBV10-2; abundance: -; j_gene: TRBJ2-2; d_gene: -; CDR3nt: TGCGCCAGCAGCTCTAACACCGGGGAGCTGTTTTTT; CDR3aa: CASSSNTGELFF
len: 15; v_gene: TRBV5-1; abundance: -; j_gene: TRBJ1-6; d_gene: -; CDR3nt: TGCGCCAGCAGCTCACGGGGGGACGAGGGCTCACCCCTCCACTTT; CDR3aa: CASSSRGDEGSPLHF
len: 17; v_gene: TRBV28; abundance: -; j_gene: TRBJ1-2; d_gene: TRBD1; CDR3nt: TGTGCCAGCAGTTCCCCGGGACAGGGGGGTGTCAACTATGGCTACACCTTC; CDR3aa: CASSSPGQGGVNYGYTF
len: 12; v_gene: TRBV12-3/TRBV12-4; abundance: -; j_gene: TRBJ1-2; d_gene: -; CDR3nt: TGTGCCAGCAGTTTTTGGACAGTCGGCTACACCTTC; CDR3aa: CASSFWTVGYTF
len: 17; v_gene: TRBV2; abundance: -; j_gene: TRBJ2-1; d_gene: TRBD2; CDR3nt: TGTGCCAGCAGTCGCAGGAGTAGCGGGGGCCCCACGCACGAGCAGTTCTTC; CDR3aa: CASSRRSSGGPTHEQFF
len: 14; v_gene: TRBV18; abundance: -; j_gene: TRBJ1-5; d_gene: TRBD1; CDR3nt: TGTGCCAGCTCCCCAACAGGGGGGCGTCAGCCCCAGCATTTT; CDR3aa: CASSPTGGRQPQHF
len: 20; v_gene: TRBV5-1; abundance: -; j_gene: TRBJ2-2; d_gene: TRBD2; CDR3nt: TGCGCCAGCAGCCTCGGACAGGCAAGGACTAGCGGGGGGCACACCGGGGAGCTGTTTTTT; CDR3aa: CASSLGQARTSGGHTGELFF
len: 14; v_gene: TRBV7-2; abundance: -; j_gene: TRBJ1-4; d_gene: -; CDR3nt: TGTGCCAGCAGCTTAGGAGTTACTAATGAAAAACTGTTTTTT; CDR3aa: CASSLGVTNEKLFF
len: 17; v_gene: TRBV30; abundance: -; j_gene: TRBJ1-1; d_gene: TRBD1; CDR3nt: TGTGCCTGGAGGCGGGAACCGGGACAGGGGGTCGGCACTGAAGCTTTCTTT; CDR3aa: CAWRREPGQGVGTEAFF
len: 15; v_gene: TRBV7-2; abundance: -; j_gene: TRBJ1-6; d_gene: -; CDR3nt: TGTGCCAGCAGCTTAGCGGTAGGGGATAATTCACCCCTCCACTTT; CDR3aa: CASSLAVGDNSPLHF
len: 16; v_gene: TRBV6-2/TRBV6-3; abundance: -; j_gene: TRBJ2-1; d_gene: -; CDR3nt: TGTGCCAGCAGTTACTCTGGCGGGATGAGGCCCAATGAGCAGTTCTTC; CDR3aa: CASSYSGGMRPNEQFF
len: 14; v_gene: TRBV3-1/TRBV3-2; abundance: -; j_gene: TRBJ1-1; d_gene: -; CDR3nt: TGTGCCAGCAGCCATAATGCGGCGAACACTGAAGCTTTCTTT; CDR3aa: CASSHNAANTEAFF
len: 11; v_gene: TRBV19; abundance: -; j_gene: TRBJ2-5; d_gene: TRBD2; CDR3nt: TGTGCCAGTCATCGAGGGACTAGCGTGTACTTC; CDR3aa: CASHRGTSVYF
len: 15; v_gene: TRBV4-3; abundance: -; j_gene: TRBJ2-5; d_gene: -; CDR3nt: TGCGCCAGCAGCCAAGATGATTCGGGGATGGAGACCCAGTACTTC; CDR3aa: CASSQDDSGMETQYF
len: 16; v_gene: TRBV15; abundance: -; j_gene: TRBJ1-1; d_gene: -; CDR3nt: TGTGCCACCAGCAGAGATACGCAGGGAGGGGACACTGAAGCTTTCTTT; CDR3aa: CATSRDTQGGDTEAFF
len: 13; v_gene: TRBV27; abundance: once; j_gene: TRBJ1-1; d_gene: -; CDR3nt: TGTGCCAGCAGTCAGACAGTAAACACTGAAGCTTTCTTT; CDR3aa: CASSQTVNTEAFF
len: 13; v_gene: TRBV18; abundance: -; j_gene: TRBJ2-3; d_gene: -; CDR3nt: TGTGCCAGCTCACCAATTCCGGGGGATACGCAGTATTTT; CDR3aa: CASSPIPGDTQYF
len: 13; v_gene: TRBV5-5; abundance: -; j_gene: TRBJ2-2; d_gene: -; CDR3nt: TGTGCCAGCATCCCTCAGGGCGCCGGGGAGCTGTTTTTT; CDR3aa: CASIPQGAGELFF
len: 16; v_gene: TRBV7-7; abundance: -; j_gene: TRBJ2-1; d_gene: -; CDR3nt: TGTGCCAGCAGCTCCGACCTACTAGGCTCCTACAATGAGCAGTTCTTC; CDR3aa: CASSSDLLGSYNEQFF
len: 16; v_gene: TRBV9; abundance: -; j_gene: TRBJ2-3; d_gene: TRBD2; CDR3nt: TGTGCCAGCAGCGTAGCACTAGCGGGAGGGACAGATACGCAGTATTTT; CDR3aa: CASSVALAGGTDTQYF
len: 15; v_gene: TRBV7-2; abundance: -; j_gene: TRBJ1-5; d_gene: -; CDR3nt: TGTGCCAGCAGCTTATCAGGGGTGAGCAATCAGCCCCAGCATTTT; CDR3aa: CASSLSGVSNQPQHF
len: 14; v_gene: TRBV11-2; abundance: -; j_gene: TRBJ2-3; d_gene: -; CDR3nt: TGTGCCAGCAGCCCACTACGGGGCACAGATACGCAGTATTTT; CDR3aa: CASSPLRGTDTQYF
len: 16; v_gene: TRBV19; abundance: few; j_gene: TRBJ2-1; d_gene: -; CDR3nt: TGTGCCAGTAGTATAATTCGTGGGGGACTCTACAATGAGCAGTTCTTC; CDR3aa: CASSIIRGGLYNEQFF
len: 14; v_gene: TRBV6-5; abundance: -; j_gene: TRBJ1-2; d_gene: -; CDR3nt: TGTGCCAGCAGTTACGGTGGGCAGGGACTTGGCTACACCTTC; CDR3aa: CASSYGGQGLGYTF
len: 16; v_gene: TRBV3-1/TRBV3-2; abundance: -; j_gene: TRBJ2-1; d_gene: TRBD1; CDR3nt: TGTGCCAGCAGCCCAGGACAGGGGCCCGCTGGGGATGAGCAGTTCTTC; CDR3aa: CASSPGQGPAGDEQFF
len: 17; v_gene: TRBV7-8; abundance: few; j_gene: TRBJ1-5; d_gene: TRBD1; CDR3nt: TGTGCCAGCAGCTTAGCGGGACAGGGGGGCCGCGGTCAGCCCCAGCATTTT; CDR3aa: CASSLAGQGGRGQPQHF
len: 16; v_gene: TRBV13; abundance: -; j_gene: TRBJ1-3; d_gene: TRBD1; CDR3nt: TGTGCCAGCAGCTCCTGGACAGGACCCCCTGGAAACACCATATATTTT; CDR3aa: CASSSWTGPPGNTIYF
len: 15; v_gene: TRBV28; abundance: -; j_gene: TRBJ2-3; d_gene: TRBD2; CDR3nt: TGTGCCAGCAGCCGGGGGGGGAAACACACAGATACGCAGTATTTT; CDR3aa: CASSRGGKHTDTQYF
len: 16; v_gene: TRBV5-6; abundance: -; j_gene: TRBJ1-1; d_gene: TRBD1; CDR3nt: TGTGCCAGCAGCTACAGACAGGGTATGGGGAACACTGAAGCTTTCTTT; CDR3aa: CASSYRQGMGNTEAFF
len: 20; v_gene: TRBV6-2/TRBV6-3; abundance: -; j_gene: TRBJ2-1; d_gene: TRBD2; CDR3nt: TGTGCCAGCAGTTACGAGGTTGGGGGACTAGCGGAAGGCCCGAACAAGAAGCAGTTCTTC; CDR3aa: CASSYEVGGLAEGPNKKQFF
len: 14; v_gene: TRBV28; abundance: -; j_gene: TRBJ1-1; d_gene: TRBD1; CDR3nt: TGTGCCAGCAGTTCCCAGACAGGGTCCACTGAAGCTTTCTTT; CDR3aa: CASSSQTGSTEAFF
len: 18; v_gene: TRBV11-3; abundance: once; j_gene: TRBJ2-5; d_gene: TRBD1; CDR3nt: TGTGCCAGCAGCTTGGATTCAACAGGGGTCAGTGTAAAAGAGACCCAGTACTTC; CDR3aa: CASSLDSTGVSVKETQYF
len: 11; v_gene: TRBV10-1; abundance: -; j_gene: TRBJ2-3; d_gene: -; CDR3nt: TGCGCCAGCAGTGTTGGAGTGGCGCAGTATTTT; CDR3aa: CASSVGVAQYF
len: 15; v_gene: TRBV27; abundance: -; j_gene: TRBJ2-1; d_gene: TRBD1; CDR3nt: TGTGCCAGCAGTTCCTCAGGACAGGGGACGGGTGAGCAGTTCTTC; CDR3aa: CASSSSGQGTGEQFF
len: 16; v_gene: TRBV11-3; abundance: -; j_gene: TRBJ2-2; d_gene: -; CDR3nt: TGTGCCAGCAGCTTAGTGAGAGCGACGAACACCGGGGAGCTGTTTTTT; CDR3aa: CASSLVRATNTGELFF
len: 13; v_gene: TRBV12-3/TRBV12-4; abundance: -; j_gene: TRBJ1-2; d_gene: -; CDR3nt: TGTGCCAGCAGTTTCAACAGTAACTATGGCTACACCTTC; CDR3aa: CASSFNSNYGYTF
len: 17; v_gene: TRBV29-1; abundance: -; j_gene: TRBJ2-3; d_gene: TRBD2; CDR3nt: TGCAGCGTTGATGCTAGCGGGGGGAGGGGTGCGCTAGATACGCAGTATTTT; CDR3aa: CSVDASGGRGALDTQYF
len: 11; v_gene: TRBV19; abundance: -; j_gene: TRBJ1-1; d_gene: -; CDR3nt: TGTGCCAGTAGTTCCCGGACTGAAGCTTTCTTT; CDR3aa: CASSSRTEAFF
len: 13; v_gene: TRBV7-2; abundance: -; j_gene: TRBJ2-5; d_gene: -; CDR3nt: TGTGCCAGCAGCCAGGGTCTTAGGGAGACCCAGTACTTC; CDR3aa: CASSQGLRETQYF
len: 12; v_gene: TRBV5-1; abundance: -; j_gene: TRBJ1-4; d_gene: -; CDR3nt: TGCGCCAGCAGCTTGGGGGAGGGCCGACTGTTTTTT; CDR3aa: CASSLGEGRLFF
len: 15; v_gene: TRBV5-6; abundance: -; j_gene: TRBJ2-1; d_gene: TRBD2; CDR3nt: TGTGCCAGCAGCTTGGTTGGCGGGGGGGCTCTTGAGCAGTTCTTC; CDR3aa: CASSLVGGGALEQFF
len: 14; v_gene: TRBV4-1; abundance: -; j_gene: TRBJ2-5; d_gene: -; CDR3nt: TGCGCCAGCTCAACTGGGGCCGGGGGAGAGACCCAGTACTTC; CDR3aa: CASSTGAGGETQYF
len: 14; v_gene: TRBV19; abundance: -; j_gene: TRBJ2-5; d_gene: TRBD1; CDR3nt: TGTGCCAGTAGACGCGGGACAGGGCAGAAGACCCAGTACTTC; CDR3aa: CASRRGTGQKTQYF
len: 14; v_gene: TRBV28; abundance: -; j_gene: TRBJ2-2; d_gene: -; CDR3nt: TGTGCCAGCACCCCGGAGGGGCACACCGGGGAGCTGTTTTTT; CDR3aa: CASTPEGHTGELFF
len: 16; v_gene: TRBV13; abundance: -; j_gene: TRBJ1-2; d_gene: -; CDR3nt: TGTGCCAGCAGCTTGTCAGGCGGGGAGGCTAACTATGGCTACACCTTC; CDR3aa: CASSLSGGEANYGYTF
len: 16; v_gene: TRBV7-9; abundance: -; j_gene: TRBJ2-6; d_gene: TRBD1; CDR3nt: TGTGCCAGCAGCTTAGTGACAGGGTCTGGGGCCAACGTCCTGACTTTC; CDR3aa: CASSLVTGSGANVLTF
len: 15; v_gene: TRBV7-6; abundance: -; j_gene: TRBJ2-3; d_gene: -; CDR3nt: TGTGCCAGCAGCTTAGGCCTAATAGGAGGAGATACGCAGTATTTT; CDR3aa: CASSLGLIGGDTQYF
len: 15; v_gene: TRBV15; abundance: -; j_gene: TRBJ2-3; d_gene: -; CDR3nt: TGTGCCACCAGCAGACAGGACTCGATCACAGATACGCAGTATTTT; CDR3aa: CATSRQDSITDTQYF
len: 16; v_gene: TRBV11-2; abundance: -; j_gene: TRBJ1-1; d_gene: -; CDR3nt: TGTGCCAGCAGCTCCGGGGAGGGAAGGGGGAGCACTGAAGCTTTCTTT; CDR3aa: CASSSGEGRGSTEAFF
len: 18; v_gene: TRBV18; abundance: -; j_gene: TRBJ1-2; d_gene: TRBD1; CDR3nt: TGTGCCAGCTCACCAAGCAGAACAGGAGTTCAGGGGGCCTATGGCTACACCTTC; CDR3aa: CASSPSRTGVQGAYGYTF